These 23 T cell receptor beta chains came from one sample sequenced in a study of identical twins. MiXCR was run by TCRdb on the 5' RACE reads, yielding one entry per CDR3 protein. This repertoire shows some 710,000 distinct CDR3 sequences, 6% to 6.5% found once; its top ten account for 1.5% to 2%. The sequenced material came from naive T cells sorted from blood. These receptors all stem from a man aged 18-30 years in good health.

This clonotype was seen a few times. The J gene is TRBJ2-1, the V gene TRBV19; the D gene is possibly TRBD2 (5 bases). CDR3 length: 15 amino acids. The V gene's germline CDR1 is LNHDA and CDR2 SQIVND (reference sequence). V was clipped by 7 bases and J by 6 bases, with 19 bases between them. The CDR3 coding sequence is TGTGCCAGTATGGCCCCGGGAATTCGGCGCAATGAGCAGTTCTTC. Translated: CASMAPGIRRNEQFF. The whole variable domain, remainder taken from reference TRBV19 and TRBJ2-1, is DGGITQSPKYLFRKEGQNVTLSCEQNLNHDAMYWYRQDPGQGLRLIYYSQIVNDFQKGDIAEGYSVSREKKESFPLTVTSAQKNPTAFYLCASMAPGIRRNEQFFGPGTRLTVL.

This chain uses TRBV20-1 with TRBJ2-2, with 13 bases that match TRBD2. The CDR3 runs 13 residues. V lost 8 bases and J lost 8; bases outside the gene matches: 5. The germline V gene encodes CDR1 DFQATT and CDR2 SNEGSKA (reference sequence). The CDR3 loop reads CSLLAGGPGELFF. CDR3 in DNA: TGCAGTCTACTAGCGGGAGGGCCTGGGGAGCTGTTTTTT.

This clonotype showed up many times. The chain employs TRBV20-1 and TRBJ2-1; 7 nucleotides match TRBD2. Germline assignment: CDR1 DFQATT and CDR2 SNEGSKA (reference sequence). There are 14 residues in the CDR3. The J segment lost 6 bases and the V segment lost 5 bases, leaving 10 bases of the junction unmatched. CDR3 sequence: CSAYDRGGGNEQFF. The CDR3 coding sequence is TGCAGTGCTTACGATCGCGGCGGGGGCAATGAGCAGTTCTTC.

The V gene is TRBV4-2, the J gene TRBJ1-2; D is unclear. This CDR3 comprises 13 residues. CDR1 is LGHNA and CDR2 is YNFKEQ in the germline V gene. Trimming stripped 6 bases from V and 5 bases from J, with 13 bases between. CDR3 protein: CASRQHGMYGYTF. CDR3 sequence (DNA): TGTGCCAGCAGACAACATGGGATGTATGGCTACACCTTC.

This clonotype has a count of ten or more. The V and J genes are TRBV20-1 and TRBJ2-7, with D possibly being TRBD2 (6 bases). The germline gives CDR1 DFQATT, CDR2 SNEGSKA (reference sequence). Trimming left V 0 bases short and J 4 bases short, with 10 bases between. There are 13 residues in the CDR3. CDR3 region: CSAREPGRYEQYV. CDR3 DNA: TGCAGTGCTAGAGAGCCGGGGAGGTACGAGCAGTACGTC.

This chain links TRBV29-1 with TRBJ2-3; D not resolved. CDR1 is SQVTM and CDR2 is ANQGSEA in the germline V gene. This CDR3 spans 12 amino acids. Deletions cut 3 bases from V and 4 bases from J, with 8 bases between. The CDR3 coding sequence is TGCAGCGTTGAGGTCGGATCAGATACGCAGTATTTT. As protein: CSVEVGSDTQYF.

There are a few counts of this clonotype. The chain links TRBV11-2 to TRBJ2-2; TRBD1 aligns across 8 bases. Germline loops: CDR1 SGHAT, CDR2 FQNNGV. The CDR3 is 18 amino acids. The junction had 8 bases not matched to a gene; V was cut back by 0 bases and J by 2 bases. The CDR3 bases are TGTGCCAGCAGCTTAGATCGAATAGGACAGGGTAACACCGGGGAGCTGTTTTTT. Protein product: CASSLDRIGQGNTGELFF.

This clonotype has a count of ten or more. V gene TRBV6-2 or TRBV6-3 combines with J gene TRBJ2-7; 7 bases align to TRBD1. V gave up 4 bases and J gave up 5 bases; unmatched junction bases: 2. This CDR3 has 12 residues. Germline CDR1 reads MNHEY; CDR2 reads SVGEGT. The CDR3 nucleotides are TGTGCCAGCAGTTTCGGGACAGACGAGCAGTACTTC. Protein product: CASSFGTDEQYF.

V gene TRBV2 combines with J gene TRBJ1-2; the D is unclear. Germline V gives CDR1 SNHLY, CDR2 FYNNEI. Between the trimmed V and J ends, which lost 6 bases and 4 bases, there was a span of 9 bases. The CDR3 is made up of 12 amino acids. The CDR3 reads CASRVGLYGYTF. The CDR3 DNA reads TGTGCCAGCAGAGTGGGCCTCTATGGCTACACCTTC.

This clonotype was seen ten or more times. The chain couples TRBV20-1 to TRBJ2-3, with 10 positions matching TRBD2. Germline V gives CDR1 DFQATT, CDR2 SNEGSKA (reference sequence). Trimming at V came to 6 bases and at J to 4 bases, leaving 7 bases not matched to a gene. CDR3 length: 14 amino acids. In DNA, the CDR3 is TGCAGTGCACACGCTAGCGGGAGAGCAGATACGCAGTATTTT. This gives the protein CSAHASGRADTQYF.

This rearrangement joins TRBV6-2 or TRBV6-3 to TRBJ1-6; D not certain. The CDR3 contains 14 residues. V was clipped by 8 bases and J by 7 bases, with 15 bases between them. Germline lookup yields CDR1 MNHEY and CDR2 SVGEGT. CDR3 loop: CASYQGFRNSPLHF. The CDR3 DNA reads TGTGCCAGCTACCAAGGCTTCCGAAATTCACCCCTCCACTTT.

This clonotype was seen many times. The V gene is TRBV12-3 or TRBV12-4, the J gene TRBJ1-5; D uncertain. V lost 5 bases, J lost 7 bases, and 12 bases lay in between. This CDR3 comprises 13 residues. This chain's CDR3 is CASSLGMVQPQHF. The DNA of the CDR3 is TGTGCCAGCAGTCTTGGGATGGTCCAGCCCCAGCATTTT.

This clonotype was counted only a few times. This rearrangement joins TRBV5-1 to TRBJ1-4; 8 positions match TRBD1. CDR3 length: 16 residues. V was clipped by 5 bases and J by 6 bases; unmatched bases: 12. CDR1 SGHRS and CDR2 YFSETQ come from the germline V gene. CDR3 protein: CASSRPGGNSYEKLFF. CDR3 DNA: TGCGCCAGCAGTCGGCCAGGGGGCAACTCCTATGAAAAACTGTTTTTT.

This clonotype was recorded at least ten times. The CDR3 DNA reads as TGCAGTGCCCAAATAGGGACAGTGGACACTGAAGCTTTCTTT. This codes for CSAQIGTVDTEAFF. The V gene is TRBV20-1, the J gene TRBJ1-1; 7 nucleotides align to TRBD1. Germline CDR1 reads DFQATT; CDR2 reads SNEGSKA (reference sequence). The CDR3 covers 14 residues. V shed 6 bases, J shed 3 bases, and the junction held 10 bases outside the gene matches.

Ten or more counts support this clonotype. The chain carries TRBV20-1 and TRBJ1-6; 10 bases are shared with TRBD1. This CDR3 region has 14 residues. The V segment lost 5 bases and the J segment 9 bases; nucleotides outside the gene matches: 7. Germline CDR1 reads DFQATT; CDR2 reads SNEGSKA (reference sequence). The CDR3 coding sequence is TGCAGTGCTTCTTTGGGACAGGGGAGTTCACCCCTCCACTTT. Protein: CSASLGQGSSPLHF.

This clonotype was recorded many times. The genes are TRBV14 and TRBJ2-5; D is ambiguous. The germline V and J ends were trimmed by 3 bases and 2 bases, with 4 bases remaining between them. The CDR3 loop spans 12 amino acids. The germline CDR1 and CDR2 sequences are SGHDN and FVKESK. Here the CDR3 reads CASSQRQETQYF. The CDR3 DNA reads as TGTGCCAGCAGCCAGCGACAAGAGACCCAGTACTTC. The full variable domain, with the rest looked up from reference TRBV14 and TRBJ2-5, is EAGVTQFPSHSVIEKGQTVTLRCDPISGHDNLYWYRRVMGKEIKFLLHFVKESKQDESGMPNNRFLAERTGGTYSTLKVQPAELEDSGVYFCASSQRQETQYFGPGTRLLVL.

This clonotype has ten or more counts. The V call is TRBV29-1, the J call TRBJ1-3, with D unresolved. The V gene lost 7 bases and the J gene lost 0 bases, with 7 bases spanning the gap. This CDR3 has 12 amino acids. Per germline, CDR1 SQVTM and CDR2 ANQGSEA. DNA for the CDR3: TGCAGCGGACGGGGCTCTGGAAACACCATATATTTT. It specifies CSGRGSGNTIYF.

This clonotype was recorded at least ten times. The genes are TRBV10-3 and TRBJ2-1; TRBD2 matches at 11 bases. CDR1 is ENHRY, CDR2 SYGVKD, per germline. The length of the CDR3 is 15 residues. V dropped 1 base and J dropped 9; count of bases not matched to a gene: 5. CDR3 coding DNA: TGTGCCATCAGTGAGTGGACTAGCGGGCAGGGTGAGCAGTTCTTC. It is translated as CAISEWTSGQGEQFF.

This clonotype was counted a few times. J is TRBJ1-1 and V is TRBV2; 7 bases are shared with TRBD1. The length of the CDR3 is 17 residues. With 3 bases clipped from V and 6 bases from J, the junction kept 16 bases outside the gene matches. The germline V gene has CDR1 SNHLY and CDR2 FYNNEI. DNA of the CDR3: TGTGCCAGCAGTGACTCGGGGGCCCAACTCCAGGGGGCTGAAGCTTTCTTT. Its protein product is CASSDSGAQLQGAEAFF.

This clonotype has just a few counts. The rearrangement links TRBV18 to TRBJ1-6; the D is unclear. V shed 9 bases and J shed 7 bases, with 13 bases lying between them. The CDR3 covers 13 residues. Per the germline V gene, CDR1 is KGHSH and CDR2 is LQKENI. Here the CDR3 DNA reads TGTGCCAGGCCCGGGCGACTCAATTCACCCCTCCACTTT. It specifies CARPGRLNSPLHF. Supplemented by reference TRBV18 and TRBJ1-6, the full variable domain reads NAGVMQNPRHLVRRRGQEARLRCSPMKGHSHVYWYRQLPEEGLKFMVYLQKENIIDESGMPKERFSAEFPKEGPSILRIQQVVRGDSAAYFCARPGRLNSPLHFGNGTRLTVT.

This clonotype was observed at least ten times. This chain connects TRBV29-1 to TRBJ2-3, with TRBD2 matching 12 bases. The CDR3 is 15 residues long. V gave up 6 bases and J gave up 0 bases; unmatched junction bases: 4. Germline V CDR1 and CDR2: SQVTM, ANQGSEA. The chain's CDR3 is CSVSLAGGSTDTQYF. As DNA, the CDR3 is TGCAGCGTCAGCCTAGCGGGAGGGAGCACAGATACGCAGTATTTT.

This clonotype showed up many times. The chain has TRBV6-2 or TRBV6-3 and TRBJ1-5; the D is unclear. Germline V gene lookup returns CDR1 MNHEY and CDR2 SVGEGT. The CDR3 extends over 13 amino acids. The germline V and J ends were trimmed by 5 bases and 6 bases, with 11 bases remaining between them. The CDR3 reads CASSPLWGQPQHF. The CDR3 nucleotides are TGTGCCAGCAGTCCCCTGTGGGGTCAGCCCCAGCATTTT.

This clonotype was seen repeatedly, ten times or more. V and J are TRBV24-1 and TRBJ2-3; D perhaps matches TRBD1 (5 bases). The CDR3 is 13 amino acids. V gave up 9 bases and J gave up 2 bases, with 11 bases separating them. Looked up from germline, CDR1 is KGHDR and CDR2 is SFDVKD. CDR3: CATGAENTDTQYF. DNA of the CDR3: TGTGCCACCGGGGCAGAAAACACAGATACGCAGTATTTT.